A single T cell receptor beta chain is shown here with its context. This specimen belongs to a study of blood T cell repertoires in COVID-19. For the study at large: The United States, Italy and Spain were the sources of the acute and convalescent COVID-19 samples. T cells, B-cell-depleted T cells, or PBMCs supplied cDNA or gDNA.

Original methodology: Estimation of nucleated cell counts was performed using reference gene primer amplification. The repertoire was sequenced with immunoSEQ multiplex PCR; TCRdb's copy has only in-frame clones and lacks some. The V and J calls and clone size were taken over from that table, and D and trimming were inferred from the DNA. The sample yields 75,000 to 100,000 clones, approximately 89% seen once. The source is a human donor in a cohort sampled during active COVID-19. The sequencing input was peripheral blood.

Written as DNA, the CDR3 is TGTGCCAGCAGCTTAACTAGCGGGAGGGTCTACGAGCAGTACTTC. It encodes CASSLTSGRVYEQYF. The rearrangement uses TRBV7-8 and TRBJ2-7; 13 positions match TRBD2. The CDR3 totals 15 residues. The V gene's germline CDR1 is SGHVS and CDR2 FQNEAQ. Losses at the gene ends were 2 bases for V and 3 bases for J; bases not matched to a gene: 1.